These 32 T cell receptor beta chains originate from one sample sequenced in a study of T cells in Graves' hyperthyroidism and ophthalmopathy. Template material for amplifying TCR beta CDR3 regions consisted of RNA transcripts. A set of HTBI primers served as the primers for a first-round RT-PCR of the TCR CDR3. TCRdb redid the calling of the multiplex PCR reads with MiXCR, one entry per CDR3 protein. In the table there are about 620,000 distinct CDR3 sequences, around 15% of which are singletons. Sample: blood. The receptors derive from a woman under 40 with Graves' hyperthyroidism.

This clonotype was seen a handful of times. The chain is built from TRBV11-2 and TRBJ2-5; 9 bases agree with TRBD1. The CDR3 loop spans 16 amino acids. V shed 6 bases, J shed 1 base, and the junction held 9 bases outside the gene matches. Germline assignment: CDR1 SGHAT and CDR2 FQNNGV. The CDR3 nucleotides read TGTGCCAGCAGGGCCGGGACAGGGATAACCCAAGAGACCCAGTACTTC. Translated, it gives CASRAGTGITQETQYF.

This clonotype was seen a handful of times. At one end, the junction sequence differs from germline, possibly due to a read error. The rearrangement links TRBV7-7 to TRBJ2-1, with 7 bases identical to TRBD1. Looked up from germline, CDR1 is SSHAT and CDR2 is FNYEAQ (reference sequence). The CDR3 extends over 15 amino acids. CDR3 DNA sequence: TGTGCTAGCAGCATCGGGACAGACTCCTACAATGAGCAGTTCTTC. Translated: CASSIGTDSYNEQFF.

This chain joins TRBV6-1 and TRBJ2-7, with D possibly matching TRBD2 (6 bases). This CDR3 is built from 15 residues. V was pared by 5 bases and J by 6 bases, with 20 bases between. Germline V lookup: CDR1 MNHNS, CDR2 SASEGT. CDR3 nucleotides: TGTGCCAGCAGTCTCGAGGGGCGGTTCGGGGGCGAGCAGTACTTC. Translated, it gives CASSLEGRFGGEQYF.

Concerning this clonotype: This may be a read error: a much more frequent sequence differs by one nucleotide. The chain joins TRBV20-1 to TRBJ1-1; possible D gene TRBD1, 5 bases. The CDR3 contains 16 residues. The ends were cut back, 1 base at V and 1 base at J, with 16 bases in the middle. Germline values: CDR1 DFQATT, CDR2 SNEGSKA (reference sequence). CDR3 in DNA: TGCAGTGCTAGAGGGCCCTGGTTGGGGGAGAACACTGAAGCTTTCTTT. The encoded protein is CSARGPWLGENTEAFF.

The chain is built from TRBV24-1 and TRBJ2-1; no clear D. The CDR3 length is 13 residues. CDR1 is KGHDR and CDR2 is SFDVKD in the germline V gene. The V gene lost 4 bases and the J gene lost 15 bases, with 18 bases spanning the gap. The CDR3 loop reads CATSDLVGRMLFF. CDR3 nucleotides: TGTGCCACCAGTGACTTAGTGGGCAGGATGTTGTTCTTC.

This clonotype was seen at least ten times. The rearrangement links TRBV7-8 to TRBJ2-1, with 7 bases that match TRBD2. Trimming cost V 5 bases and J 0 bases; bases outside gene matches: 13. CDR1 is SGHVS and CDR2 is FQNEAQ in the germline V gene. The CDR3 runs 18 residues. This CDR3 reads CASSLITIAGSSYNEQFF. The CDR3 DNA is TGTGCCAGCAGCCTAATAACAATAGCGGGTTCCTCCTACAATGAGCAGTTCTTC.

This clonotype was seen at least ten times. The chain joins TRBV20-1 to TRBJ2-7; 7 bases align to TRBD1. The CDR3 has 13 amino acids. Germline loops: CDR1 DFQATT, CDR2 SNEGSKA (reference sequence). CDR3 bases: TGCAGCCCCCGGACAGGTTTTACTAAAGAGCAGTACTTC. Protein: CSPRTGFTKEQYF.

This clonotype was counted ten times or more. CDR3: CASTADRISNQPQHF. The CDR3 DNA is TGTGCCAGCACCGCAGACAGGATCAGCAATCAGCCCCAGCATTTT. V usage is TRBV7-2 and J usage is TRBJ1-5; D may be TRBD1 (6 bases). Trimming stripped 7 bases from V and 1 base from J, with 14 bases between. This CDR3 has 15 amino acids. Germline assignment: CDR1 SGHTA and CDR2 FQGNSA.

The genes are TRBV2 and TRBJ1-1; D gene uncertain. The CDR3 consists of 14 residues. CDR1 is SNHLY and CDR2 is FYNNEI in the germline V gene. V lost 4 bases, J lost 3 bases, and 12 bases lay in between. CDR3 DNA sequence: TGTGCCAGCAGTGGTTTGTCTATGTACACTGAAGCTTTCTTT. This encodes CASSGLSMYTEAFF.

The rearrangement uses TRBV6-1 and TRBJ2-7; 8 nucleotides line up with TRBD2. V lost 5 bases to trimming and J lost 3 bases; unmatched junction nucleotides: 9. CDR1 and CDR2 (germline): MNHNS, SASEGT. The CDR3 has 15 amino acids. CDR3 residues: CASSQAAGTSYEQYF. Here the CDR3 DNA reads TGTGCCAGCAGTCAGGCCGCCGGGACTAGCTACGAGCAGTACTTC.

The chain couples TRBV5-1 to TRBJ2-3; 7 bases fit TRBD1. J was trimmed by 3 bases and V by 4 bases; bases with no gene match: 11. The CDR3 is 16 residues long. Germline V lookup: CDR1 SGHRS, CDR2 YFSETQ. Written as DNA, the CDR3 is TGCGCCAGCAGCCCCGGCGACAGGGTTAGGACAGATACGCAGTATTTT. Amino acid sequence: CASSPGDRVRTDTQYF.

At least ten counts were recorded for this clonotype. The CDR3 sequence: CASTIAGPYNEQFF. DNA of the CDR3: TGTGCCAGCACAATAGCGGGGCCCTACAATGAGCAGTTCTTC. V is TRBV12-3 or TRBV12-4 and J is TRBJ2-1, with 8 nucleotides matching TRBD2. This CDR3 spans 14 amino acids. V was pared by 7 bases and J by 2 bases, with 4 bases of the junction left unmatched.

In this sample, this clonotype turned up many times. The gene calls are TRBV5-1 and TRBJ2-2; a possible D gene is TRBD1 (6 bases). With 2 bases removed from V and 1 base from J, the gap between germline ends came to 9 bases. The germline V gene encodes CDR1 SGHRS and CDR2 YFSETQ. The CDR3 is made up of 15 amino acids. CDR3 sequence reads: CASSFSQGNTGELFF. CDR3 nucleotides: TGCGCCAGCAGCTTCTCACAGGGGAACACCGGGGAGCTGTTTTTT.

This clonotype was seen repeatedly, ten times or more. The rearrangement links TRBV29-1 to TRBJ2-7; D remains unclear. Trimming took 6 bases from V and 1 from J, leaving 13 bases between them. CDR3 size: 13 residues. CDR1 is SQVTM and CDR2 is ANQGSEA in the germline V gene. CDR3 in DNA: TGCAGCGTCGTTACCGGGCCTTCCTACGAGCAGTACTTC. Translated: CSVVTGPSYEQYF.

V and J are TRBV6-2 or TRBV6-3 and TRBJ1-6; TRBD1 might be the D (6 bases). This CDR3 region has 19 residues. V lost 8 bases and J lost 2, with 25 bases in between. Germline V lookup: CDR1 MNHEY, CDR2 SVGEGT. CDR3 sequence reads: CASVKRGGLDGAYNSPLHF. The DNA for the CDR3 is TGTGCCAGCGTTAAGAGGGGGGGCCTGGACGGAGCCTATAATTCACCCCTCCACTTT.

This clonotype came up many times. The V call is TRBV27, the J call TRBJ1-6; D is undetermined. Deletions cut 2 bases from V and 9 bases from J, with 17 bases between. The CDR3 totals 16 residues. CDR1 and CDR2 (germline): MNHEY, SMNVEV (reference sequence). In DNA, the CDR3 is TGTGCCAGCAGTTTAGTTTCAGGCTCCCTGGGTTCACCCCTCCACTTT. Amino acids: CASSLVSGSLGSPLHF.

This clonotype was observed many times. The V gene is TRBV7-9, the J gene TRBJ1-5; D not resolved. This CDR3 has 13 amino acids. In germline, CDR1 is SEHNR, CDR2 FQNEAQ (reference sequence). V was clipped by 2 bases and J by 6 bases, with 8 bases between them. CDR3 nucleotides: TGTGCCAGCAGCTTAAGCTTGGGTCAGCCCCAGCATTTT. Its protein product is CASSLSLGQPQHF.

This clonotype has a count of ten or more. This chain connects TRBV20-1 to TRBJ2-5; weak D call: TRBD2 (7 bases). V was clipped by 1 base and J by 5 bases, with 17 bases between them. The CDR3 is made up of 15 amino acids. The V gene's germline CDR1 is DFQATT and CDR2 SNEGSKA (reference sequence). CDR3 in DNA: TGCAGTGCTAGAGGATGGGGGGGCGCAGGCGAGACCCAGTACTTC. It specifies CSARGWGGAGETQYF.

This clonotype has ten or more counts. This chain links TRBV28 with TRBJ2-1; TRBD1 is a possible D gene (5 bases). CDR1 MDHEN and CDR2 SYDVKM come from the germline V gene. Trimming shortened V by 2 bases and J by 6 bases, and 11 bases separated the two germline ends. There are 14 residues in the CDR3. In DNA form, the CDR3 reads TGTGCCAGCAGTTTACAGGGCCCCGGCAATGAGCAGTTCTTC. Protein sequence: CASSLQGPGNEQFF.

This clonotype was counted at least ten times. V gene TRBV7-8 combines with J gene TRBJ2-7, with D possibly matching TRBD1 (7 bases). V gave up 0 bases and J gave up 7 bases, with 13 bases separating them. The CDR3 consists of 14 residues. The germline gives CDR1 SGHVS, CDR2 FQNEAQ. The CDR3 reads CASSLAGGGAEQYF. As DNA, the CDR3 is TGTGCCAGCAGCTTAGCTGGAGGGGGCGCTGAGCAGTACTTC. The full variable domain, in which reference TRBV7-8 and TRBJ2-7 provide the parts outside the CDR3, is GAGVSQSPRYKVAKRGQDVALRCDPISGHVSLFWYQQALGQGPEFLTYFQNEAQLDKSGLPSDRFFAERPEGSVSTLKIQRTQQEDSAVYLCASSLAGGGAEQYFGPGTRLTVT.

Of note for this clonotype: A clone one base away is much larger, so this may be a read error. This rearrangement joins TRBV7-3 to TRBJ1-1, with D unclear. The CDR3 extends over 14 amino acids. Trimming left V 5 bases short and J 7 bases short, with 17 bases between. Per germline, CDR1 SGHTA and CDR2 FQGTGA. The CDR3: CASSRIARQVEAFF. DNA of the CDR3: TGTGCCAGCAGCCGGATCGCGAGACAAGTTGAAGCTTTCTTT.

In this sample, this clonotype turned up many times. The V gene is TRBV11-3, the J gene TRBJ2-5, with a tentative D call TRBD2 (7 bases). Trimming pared 0 bases from V and 2 bases from J, leaving 13 bases between. Germline V CDR1 and CDR2: SGHNT, YENEEA. The CDR3 runs to 16 residues. The CDR3 sequence is CASSLEYGGAQETQYF. The CDR3 DNA is TGTGCCAGCAGCTTAGAGTATGGGGGGGCTCAAGAGACCCAGTACTTC.

The table lists this clonotype with many counts. This chain joins TRBV15 and TRBJ1-1; D is ambiguous. The CDR3 is 11 amino acids. The germline CDR1 and CDR2 sequences are LNHNV and YYDKDF (reference sequence). Trimming removed 0 bases at V and 4 bases at J, with 0 bases between. The CDR3 region is CATSRDTEAFF. CDR3 in DNA: TGTGCCACCAGCAGAGACACTGAAGCTTTCTTT.

In its sample, this clonotype was seen many times. The chain employs TRBV28 and TRBJ2-5; D may be TRBD2 (6 bases). V dropped 5 bases and J dropped 2 bases, with 15 bases sitting between them. Germline values: CDR1 MDHEN, CDR2 SYDVKM. This CDR3 spans 15 amino acids. The CDR3 DNA is TGTGCCAGCAGTAGTACCGAGGCGGGGCAAGAGACCCAGTACTTC. Translating it yields CASSSTEAGQETQYF.

The sample holds a few counts of this clonotype. The CDR3 DNA reads as TGCAGCGTTGCAGGGCTCAACTACGAGCAGTACTTC. Protein product: CSVAGLNYEQYF. V gene TRBV29-1 combines with J gene TRBJ2-7; a possible D gene is TRBD1 (5 bases). The CDR3 totals 12 residues. Trimming removed 4 bases at V and 3 bases at J, with 10 bases between. The V gene's germline CDR1 is SQVTM and CDR2 ANQGSEA.

In nucleotides, the CDR3 is TGTGCCAGCAAAGAGGGGTCGGACATTCAGTACTTC. It codes for CASKEGSDIQYF. V is TRBV28 and J is TRBJ2-4; perhaps D is TRBD1 or TRBD2 (5 bases each). The CDR3 is made up of 12 amino acids. The V gene lost 7 bases and the J gene lost 8 bases, with 12 bases spanning the gap. Germline assignment: CDR1 MDHEN and CDR2 SYDVKM.

This clonotype was recorded a few times. This chain links TRBV20-1 with TRBJ2-7; D ambiguous. The CDR3 has 12 amino acids. Trimming shortened V by 5 bases and J by 5 bases, and 13 bases separated the two germline ends. Germline V gene sequence: CDR1 DFQATT, CDR2 SNEGSKA (reference sequence). In nucleotides, the CDR3 is TGCAGTGCTCTCCGGTCGTGGGACGAGCAGTACTTC. Its protein product is CSALRSWDEQYF.

This clonotype was picked up many times. CDR3 in DNA: TGTGCTAGTGGTTTGGTAGTCAGTCGTCACATGAACACTGAAGCTTTCTTT. This codes for CASGLVVSRHMNTEAFF. The gene calls are TRBV12-5 and TRBJ1-1; unclear D gene. Per germline, CDR1 LGHNT and CDR2 FRNRAP. V was cut by 0 bases and J by 0 bases, with 14 bases left in between. There are 17 residues in the CDR3.

A few counts support this clonotype. The chain carries TRBV28 and TRBJ2-3; 11 bases agree with TRBD1. The CDR3 loop spans 14 amino acids. Per germline, CDR1 MDHEN and CDR2 SYDVKM. After removal of 6 bases from V and 3 bases from J, the junction contained 2 bases not matched to a gene. The CDR3 protein is CASRGTGGTDTQYF. CDR3 DNA sequence: TGTGCCAGCAGGGGGACAGGGGGAACAGATACGCAGTATTTT.

Ten or more counts support this clonotype. V is TRBV18 and J is TRBJ2-1, with 9 bases aligning to TRBD2. After removal of 3 bases from V and 9 bases from J, the junction contained 3 bases not matched to a gene. Germline loops: CDR1 KGHSH, CDR2 LQKENI. There are 13 residues in the CDR3. The CDR3 coding sequence is TGTGCCAGCTCACCTCCTAGCGGGGCTGAGCAGTTCTTC. It is translated as CASSPPSGAEQFF.

About this clonotype: A much larger clone lies one base from this, so it may be a read error. The chain links TRBV28 to TRBJ2-3, with TRBD2 matching over 7 bases. The CDR3 is made up of 14 amino acids. Germline V gene data show CDR1 as MDHEN and CDR2 as SYDVKM. Losses at the gene ends were 8 bases for V and 0 bases for J; bases not matched to a gene: 5. This CDR3 reads CASGGGVSTDTQYF. The DNA for the CDR3 is TGTGCCAGCGGTGGGGGGGTTAGCACAGATACGCAGTATTTT. Together with reference TRBV28 and TRBJ2-3, the CDR3 gives the full variable domain: DVKVTQSSRYLVKRTGEKVFLECVQDMDHENMFWYRQDPGLGLRLIYFSYDVKMKEKGDIPEGYSVSREKKERFSLILESASTNQTSMYLCASGGGVSTDTQYFGPGTRLTVL.

The table lists this clonotype with a few counts. The genes are TRBV30 and TRBJ2-5; TRBD2 matches at 9 bases. The CDR3 has 17 residues. V shed 1 base, J shed 1 base, and the junction held 10 bases outside the gene matches. CDR1 is GTSNPN and CDR2 is SVGIG in the germline V gene (reference sequence). The CDR3 nucleotides read TGTGCCTGGAGTGCGATTAGCGGGAGAAGGTCCCAAGAGACCCAGTACTTC. Translated: CAWSAISGRRSQETQYF.